The clone carrying this T cell receptor beta chain showed up many times. CDR1 is SGHTA, CDR2 FQGNSA, per germline. V shed 1 base and J shed 4 bases, with 4 bases lying between them. The CDR3 covers 12 residues. This record comes from a study of human T cells and chemical hapten exposure. TCRdb redid the calling of the RACE reads with MiXCR, one entry per CDR3 protein. In the table there are fewer than 150,000 distinct CDR3 sequences, approximately 15% of which are singletons. The time point denotes: patch test 1, 2 weeks after DPC sensitization. This sample's treatment: therapeutic diphenylcyclopropenone sensitization with weekly scalp DPC.

V is TRBV7-2 and J is TRBJ2-5; D is undetermined. The TCR sequence derives from a man younger than 35 with alopecia areata. Some clones in this sample may be carry-over from other donors' samples. Sequences were derived from whole blood, sampled in connection with sensitization to the hapten diphenylcyclopropenone (DPC). This CDR3 is CASSLVGETQYF. The CDR3 DNA reads TGTGCCAGCAGCTTAGTGGGAGAGACCCAGTACTTC.